This paragraph reports one T cell receptor beta chain. Libraries were prepared by immunoSEQ multiplex PCR; TCRdb keeps only in-frame clonotypes and omits some of them. Among around 60,000 clones listed, roughly 84% were seen once. This entry is derived from a study of OX40 agonist ivuxolimab in advanced cancers. Germline V gives CDR1 SGHDT, CDR2 YYEEEE. The CDR3 spans 15 residues. The ends were cut back, 4 bases at V and 0 bases at J, with 12 bases in the middle. The source of this sequence is an adult with an advanced solid tumor such as melanoma, head and neck, liver or kidney cancer. This chain uses TRBV5-6 with TRBJ2-3; the D gene is possibly TRBD2 (6 bases). This material consisted of CD4+ or CD8+ T cells sorted from blood, taken in a trial of the OX40 agonist ivuxolimab. The CDR3 nucleotides read TGTGCCAGCAGCCTAACCGGGACTAGCACAGATACGCAGTATTTT. Translating gives CASSLTGTSTDTQYF.